This TCR beta chain derives from a study of post-analysis software for immune sequencing data. About the study: As for disease course, relapsing-remitting, secondary progressive and progressive-relapsing multiple sclerosis were all included. Study-wide points: Patients showed TRBV5-6, TRBV5-1 and TRBV20-1 among five TRBV segments more frequent than in controls. People with multiple sclerosis had a significantly lower normalized Chao1 diversity than controls did.

Tagging with unique molecular identifiers was a feature of the TCR beta cDNA libraries. Yield was 500,000 or so cDNA molecules from roughly 0.93 to 9.6 million T cells. TCRdb passed the PCR reads through MiXCR, listing each CDR3 protein once. Of hundreds of thousands of distinct CDR3 sequences in the sample, about 57% are singletons; the top ten hold roughly 4.4%. In this sample, this clonotype turned up a few times. Its specificity is unknown. Trimming stripped 0 bases from V and 11 bases from J, with 14 bases between. Germline V CDR1 and CDR2: LGHNA, YNFKEQ. This CDR3 has 14 residues. Sequencing was performed on blood. The rearrangement uses TRBV4-2 and TRBJ1-5, with D tentatively TRBD1 (6 bases). This receptor was taken from a girl aged 5-17 years with multiple sclerosis. The CDR3 sequence is CASSQDPGQNAQHF. CDR3 bases: TGTGCCAGCAGCCAAGATCCTGGACAGAACGCCCAGCATTTT.